This entry describes one T cell receptor beta chain. This entry belongs to a study of control samples from healthy donors and cancer patients. Some clones are missing from TCRdb's copy, which holds only in-frame ones; the method was immunoSEQ multiplex PCR. The table has just over 80,000 clones, about 94% seen once; the top ten hold roughly 5%. The CDR3 has 12 amino acids. CDR1 is MDHEN and CDR2 is SYDVKM in the germline V gene. V was clipped by 6 bases and J by 6 bases, with 12 bases between them. The sequence came from a woman aged 18 to 35 in good health. The chain links TRBV28 to TRBJ2-7; D remains unclear. The material sequenced was blood. DNA of the CDR3: TGTGCCAGCAGCCAAACTGGGCGCGAGCAGTACTTC. Its translation is CASSQTGREQYF.